These 30 T cell receptor beta chains originate from one sample sequenced in a study of chemoradiotherapy in HPV16-positive cancers. TCRdb's copy holds only in-frame clones and misses some; the assay was immunoSEQ multiplex PCR. The data show about 12,000 clones, roughly 78% seen once. Sample collection was performed from a patient who underwent chemoradiotherapy. The receptors shown here come from a human donor with HPV-associated anogenital cancer.

This chain joins TRBV29-1 and TRBJ1-3; no firm D call. V was cut by 6 bases and J by 0 bases, with 12 bases left in between. This CDR3 contains 14 residues. Germline V lookup: CDR1 SQVTM, CDR2 ANQGSEA. CDR3 loop: CSVVNPNSGNTIYF. Written as DNA, the CDR3 is TGCAGCGTGGTGAATCCTAACTCTGGAAACACCATATATTTT.

This chain uses TRBV19 with TRBJ1-5; D perhaps matches TRBD1 (5 bases). V was shortened by 6 bases and J by 2 bases, with 17 bases between the two germline ends. Germline assignment: CDR1 LNHDA and CDR2 SQIVND (reference sequence). This CDR3 comprises 16 residues. The CDR3 DNA reads TGTGCCAGTAGCCTTAACCAGGGTAGAGGCAATCAGCCCCAGCATTTT. The encoded protein is CASSLNQGRGNQPQHF. The full variable domain, its missing parts supplied by reference TRBV19 and TRBJ1-5, is DGGITQSPKYLFRKEGQNVTLSCEQNLNHDAMYWYRQDPGQGLRLIYYSQIVNDFQKGDIAEGYSVSREKKESFPLTVTSAQKNPTAFYLCASSLNQGRGNQPQHFGDGTRLSIL.

The chain uses TRBV20-1 and TRBJ1-3, with D possibly TRBD1 on 5 matching bases. Germline-derived CDR1 and CDR2 are DFQATT and SNEGSKA (reference sequence). CDR3 length equals 11 residues. Deletions cut 5 bases from V and 3 bases from J, with 5 bases between. This CDR3 reads CSAQGGNTIYF. CDR3 DNA: TGCAGTGCTCAGGGTGGAAACACCATATATTTT.

The chain employs TRBV25-1 and TRBJ2-7, with 9 positions matching TRBD1. Germline V gene sequence: CDR1 MGHDK, CDR2 SYGVNS. V lost 2 bases, J lost 5 bases, and 10 bases stayed unmatched. The CDR3 totals 16 residues. Here the CDR3 reads CASSENEDRGVHEQYF. The CDR3 DNA reads TGTGCCAGCAGTGAAAACGAAGACAGGGGGGTCCACGAGCAGTACTTC.

The chain couples TRBV6-1 to TRBJ2-2; no clear D gene. V was clipped by 0 bases and J by 7 bases, with 15 bases between them. The CDR3 loop spans 16 amino acids. Germline lookup yields CDR1 MNHNS and CDR2 SASEGT. The CDR3 nucleotides are TGTGCCAGCAGTGAAGCGCTTTGGGCTAGTCGCGGGGAGCTGTTTTTT. Translation: CASSEALWASRGELFF.

This chain connects TRBV6-5 to TRBJ2-3, with a tentative D call TRBD2 (5 bases). The CDR3 is 12 residues long. Germline CDR1 and CDR2: MNHEY and SVGAGI. V lost 4 bases, J lost 5 bases, and 7 bases lay in between. The CDR3 coding sequence is TGTGCCAGCAGTTCCCGGGGAGATACGCAGTATTTT. This codes for CASSSRGDTQYF.

The chain recombines TRBV18 with TRBJ1-1; weak D call: TRBD1 (6 bases). This CDR3 is 15 amino acids long. V gave up 2 bases and J gave up 8 bases, with 18 bases separating them. Germline CDR1 KGHSH, CDR2 LQKENI. The CDR3 reads CASSPSGTSAGEAFF. CDR3 nucleotides: TGTGCCAGCTCACCATCCGGGACATCGGCTGGGGAAGCTTTCTTT. Full variable domain (remainder filled in from reference TRBV18 and TRBJ1-1): NAGVMQNPRHLVRRRGQEARLRCSPMKGHSHVYWYRQLPEEGLKFMVYLQKENIIDESGMPKERFSAEFPKEGPSILRIQQVVRGDSAAYFCASSPSGTSAGEAFFGQGTRLTVV.

The CDR3 DNA reads TGTGCCAGTAGTATAGGCTCTAACTATGGCTACACCTTC. Translating gives CASSIGSNYGYTF. The chain joins TRBV19 to TRBJ1-2; D is uncertain. Germline assignment: CDR1 LNHDA and CDR2 SQIVND (reference sequence). CDR3 length equals 13 residues. V was cut by 1 base and J by 0 bases, with 3 bases left in between.

The V and J genes are TRBV18 and TRBJ2-7, with a weak D call TRBD2 (5 bases). CDR3 size: 15 residues. From germline, CDR1 is KGHSH and CDR2 LQKENI. V was pared by 3 bases and J by 4 bases, with 16 bases between. CDR3 amino acids: CASSPTDLRGYEQYF. The CDR3 DNA follows: TGTGCCAGCTCACCCACGGACCTCAGAGGGTACGAGCAGTACTTC.

The chain employs TRBV18 and TRBJ1-1; a weak D match, TRBD1 (5 bases). The CDR3 covers 16 residues. The V and J ends lost 6 bases and 1 base respectively, with 18 bases between them. The V gene's germline CDR1 is KGHSH and CDR2 LQKENI. CDR3 DNA: TGTGCCAGCTCCCCGGTACCGAGGGGCCCGAACACTGAAGCTTTCTTT. It specifies CASSPVPRGPNTEAFF.

The J gene is TRBJ1-1, the V gene TRBV2, with D tentatively TRBD1 (6 bases). With 11 bases removed from V and 4 bases from J, the gap between germline ends came to 14 bases. The CDR3 extends over 12 amino acids. Germline V gene data show CDR1 as SNHLY and CDR2 as FYNNEI. CDR3 in amino acids: CAGAGQTTEAFF. CDR3 nucleotide sequence: TGTGCCGGGGCCGGACAGACCACTGAAGCTTTCTTT. Together with reference TRBV2 and TRBJ1-1, the CDR3 gives the full variable domain: EPEVTQTPSHQVTQMGQEVILRCVPISNHLYFYWYRQILGQKVEFLVSFYNNEISEKSEIFDDQFSVERPDGSNFTLKIRSTKLEDSAMYFCAGAGQTTEAFFGQGTRLTVV.

This clone was found once. V usage is TRBV15 and J usage is TRBJ2-3; 7 bases match TRBD2. V shed 3 bases and J 5 bases; nucleotides not matched to a gene: 8. CDR3 length equals 15 residues. Germline CDR1 reads LNHNV; CDR2 reads YYDKDF (reference sequence). The CDR3 loop reads CATSRAAGFQDTQYF. The CDR3 coding sequence is TGTGCCACCAGCAGGGCAGCGGGGTTTCAAGATACGCAGTATTTT.

This chain links TRBV30 with TRBJ2-3, with D possibly being TRBD2 (6 bases). CDR1 is GTSNPN, CDR2 SVGIG, per germline (reference sequence). The CDR3 is made up of 14 amino acids. V lost 4 bases and J lost 0, with 11 bases in between. CDR3 loop: CAWIRGASTDTQYF. The CDR3 DNA reads as TGTGCCTGGATTCGCGGGGCTAGCACAGATACGCAGTATTTT.

There are a few counts of this clone. The chain recombines TRBV18 with TRBJ2-3; 8 nucleotides line up with TRBD1. Trimming took 4 bases from V and 1 from J; bases not matched to a gene: 13. From germline, CDR1 is KGHSH and CDR2 LQKENI. CDR3 length: 18 amino acids. The CDR3 nucleotides are TGTGCCAGCTCACTAGGCGTCGGACAGGGCGTCGGCACAGATACGCAGTATTTT. The encoded protein is CASSLGVGQGVGTDTQYF.

The chain recombines TRBV7-2 with TRBJ1-1; D remains ambiguous. The CDR3 has 13 amino acids. V was pared by 5 bases and J by 6 bases, with 13 bases between. Germline CDR1 reads SGHTA; CDR2 reads FQGNSA. CDR3 residues: CASSPDQDSEAFF. For the CDR3, the DNA is TGTGCCAGCAGCCCGGACCAGGATTCTGAAGCTTTCTTT.

This clone was recorded a few times. The V call is TRBV7-8, the J call TRBJ1-6, with TRBD1 identical over 10 bases. J gave up 9 bases and V 5 bases, and 10 bases lay outside the gene matches. The CDR3 loop spans 16 amino acids. Germline assignment: CDR1 SGHVS and CDR2 FQNEAQ. The CDR3: CASSNWGTGVSSPLHF. The CDR3 DNA reads TGTGCCAGCAGCAACTGGGGGACAGGGGTGAGTTCACCCCTCCACTTT.

The V and J genes are TRBV19 and TRBJ1-5, with D hard to call. The CDR3 totals 14 residues. The ends were cut back, 5 bases at V and 1 base at J, with 9 bases in the middle. CDR1 LNHDA and CDR2 SQIVND come from the germline V gene (reference sequence). CDR3 sequence reads: CASSADVSNQPQHF. For the CDR3, the DNA is TGTGCCAGTAGTGCTGACGTAAGCAATCAGCCCCAGCATTTT.

This chain connects TRBV7-9 to TRBJ2-1, with 13 bases aligning to TRBD2. The germline CDR1 and CDR2 sequences are SEHNR and FQNEAQ (reference sequence). V shed 6 bases and J 6 bases; nucleotides not matched to a gene: 5. The CDR3 totals 15 residues. The CDR3 spells CASSSRLAGGNEQFF. For the CDR3, the DNA is TGTGCCAGCAGTTCCAGACTAGCGGGGGGCAATGAGCAGTTCTTC.

V is TRBV4-1 and J is TRBJ1-1, with 7 bases lining up with TRBD1. This CDR3 spans 15 amino acids. Germline V CDR1 and CDR2: MGHRA, YSYEKL. J was trimmed by 0 bases and V by 4 bases; bases with no gene match: 5. CDR3 DNA sequence: TGCGCCAGCAGCCTTGCGGGACAGATGAACACTGAAGCTTTCTTT. This sequence encodes CASSLAGQMNTEAFF.

The genes are TRBV6-5 and TRBJ1-3; TRBD1 is a possible D gene (5 bases). The germline CDR1 and CDR2 sequences are MNHEY and SVGAGI. The CDR3 runs to 14 residues. Trimming removed 4 bases from V and 0 bases from J, with 7 bases in between. This chain's CDR3 is CASSFRDSGNTIYF. CDR3 bases: TGTGCCAGCAGTTTCAGGGACTCTGGAAACACCATATATTTT.

The genes are TRBV5-4 and TRBJ2-3, with TRBD2 identical over 14 bases. The CDR3 runs to 18 residues. CDR1 is SGHNT, CDR2 YYREEE, per germline (reference sequence). J lost 2 bases, V lost 4 bases, and 9 bases had no gene match. The DNA of the CDR3 is TGTGCCAGCAGCAGGGGACTAGCGGGGGACCGAAACACAGATACGCAGTATTTT. Its translation: CASSRGLAGDRNTDTQYF.

The V and J genes are TRBV27 and TRBJ2-5, with 10 nucleotides matching TRBD2. The CDR3 has 19 amino acids. CDR1 is MNHEY and CDR2 is SMNVEV in the germline V gene (reference sequence). J lost 0 bases, V lost 5 bases, and 15 bases had no gene match. Here the CDR3 DNA reads TGTGCCAGCAGTCCAATAGCGGGGGGCCAACTTCGATACCAAGAGACCCAGTACTTC. Its protein is CASSPIAGGQLRYQETQYF.

The V gene is TRBV7-8, the J gene TRBJ2-1; tentative D call: TRBD2 (5 bases). V dropped 5 bases and J dropped 1 base, with 18 bases sitting between them. From germline, CDR1 is SGHVS and CDR2 FQNEAQ. This CDR3 has 17 residues. CDR3 DNA: TGTGCCAGCAGCCTAAAGAATATAGGACTGTCCTACAATGAGCAGTTCTTC. This sequence encodes CASSLKNIGLSYNEQFF.

The gene calls are TRBV6-5 and TRBJ1-2; maybe TRBD1 (5 bases). Germline V CDR1 and CDR2: MNHEY, SVGAGI. The CDR3 loop spans 12 amino acids. V dropped 10 bases and J dropped 8 bases, with 17 bases sitting between them. The CDR3 DNA reads TGTGCCACAATCGGGGCGCCGGGAGGCTACACCTTC. It specifies CATIGAPGGYTF.

The chain recombines TRBV2 with TRBJ1-5; TRBD1 agrees at 9 bases. The CDR3 is 14 residues long. The trim removed 4 bases at V and 4 bases at J, leaving 2 bases unmatched. Germline-derived CDR1 and CDR2 are SNHLY and FYNNEI. CDR3 region: CASSGDRGNQPQHF. CDR3 nucleotide sequence: TGTGCCAGCAGTGGTGACAGGGGGAATCAGCCCCAGCATTTT.

Points on this clone: Germline and junction disagree at one end, which may indicate a read error. CDR3 region: CASSPQAGSDQPQHF. Written as DNA, the CDR3 is TGTGCCAGCTCTCCACAGGCAGGGTCTGATCAGCCCCAGCATTTT. The V call is TRBV18, the J call TRBJ1-5, with D possibly TRBD1 on 5 matching bases. Germline V CDR1 and CDR2: KGHSH, LQKENI. The CDR3 spans 15 residues. The variable domain in full, completed from reference TRBV18 and TRBJ1-5, reads NAGVMQNPRHLVRRRGQEARLRCSPMKGHSHVYWYRQLPEEGLKFMVYLQKENIIDESGMPKERFSAEFPKEGPSILRIQQVVRGDSAAYFCASSPQAGSDQPQHFGDGTRLSIL.

This clone was counted between two and nine times. The V gene is TRBV7-9, the J gene TRBJ1-2; TRBD1 is a possible D gene (6 bases). This CDR3 has 16 residues. V lost 5 bases, J lost 4 bases, and 20 bases lay in between. Germline V gene lookup returns CDR1 SEHNR and CDR2 FQNEAQ (reference sequence). CDR3 loop: CASSNLQGQKIYGYTF. CDR3 in DNA: TGTGCCAGCAGCAACTTACAGGGCCAGAAAATCTATGGCTACACCTTC.

This sequence joins TRBV2 and TRBJ2-5; a possible D gene is TRBD2 (5 bases). Germline assignment: CDR1 SNHLY and CDR2 FYNNEI. V lost 0 bases, J lost 2 bases, and 7 bases lay in between. This CDR3 is 14 amino acids long. CDR3 coding DNA: TGTGCCAGCAGTGAAGCCGGGGATCAAGAGACCCAGTACTTC. This encodes CASSEAGDQETQYF.

The chain links TRBV5-8 to TRBJ2-7; TRBD1 matches at 8 bases. Germline loops: CDR1 SGHTS, CDR2 YDEGEE. Trimming at V came to 3 bases and at J to 2 bases, leaving 7 bases not matched to a gene. The CDR3 has 15 residues. CDR3 nucleotides: TGTGCCAGCAGCTCTGACCGGACAGGGACCTACGAGCAGTACTTC. Its protein is CASSSDRTGTYEQYF.

In its sample, this clone was seen a few times. The V call is TRBV5-4, the J call TRBJ2-1; 13 nucleotides agree with TRBD2. The V and J ends lost 4 bases and 7 bases, in that order; junction bases with no gene match: 5. CDR1 is SGHNT and CDR2 is YYREEE in the germline V gene (reference sequence). The CDR3 runs to 15 residues. CDR3 sequence reads: CASSRTSGGGNEQFF. The CDR3 DNA follows: TGTGCCAGCAGCCGGACTAGCGGGGGAGGGAATGAGCAGTTCTTC.